This TCR beta chain was sequenced for a study of blood T cell repertoires in COVID-19. Background on the study: Sites across the United States, Italy and Spain contributed samples from acute and convalescent COVID-19.

Per the original methods: Estimated nucleated cell counts came from reference gene primer amplification. The repertoire was sequenced with immunoSEQ multiplex PCR; TCRdb's copy has only in-frame clones and lacks some. V, J and clone size derive from that table, while D and trimming were established from the DNA sequence. The sample records about 350,000 clones, more than 85% being singletons. Trimming stripped 4 bases from V and 2 bases from J, with 6 bases between. This CDR3 region has 13 residues. The germline V gene encodes CDR1 SGHVS and CDR2 FNYEAQ. Material: PBMCs or T cells enriched from blood (not recorded which). This chain joins TRBV7-6 and TRBJ1-3; no definite D call. The origin of this receptor is a young woman who had recovered from COVID-19. DNA of the CDR3: TGTGCCAGCAGCTCCTTTGCTGGAAACACCATATATTTT. Translated, it gives CASSSFAGNTIYF.